The 4 T cell receptor beta chains given below trace back to one sample, sequenced in a study of blood T cells in healthy people across ages. Primers used in a second PCR of roughly 7 to 11 cycles were a sample-barcoded 5' primer and a J-beta primer mix. Using its own MiXCR run on the 5' RACE reads, TCRdb lists one record per CDR3 protein. The sample lists 800,000 or so distinct CDR3 sequences; just under 25% were seen once. This same sample was also part of a study on T cells of mothers and their children.

The sequenced sample was blood. The receptors here all came from a boy aged 5-17 years in good health.

This clonotype was picked up a small number of times. This chain connects TRBV10-3 to TRBJ2-1, with 11 bases matching TRBD2. Looked up from germline, CDR1 is ENHRY and CDR2 is SYGVKD. The CDR3 extends over 16 amino acids. The trim removed 2 bases at V and 4 bases at J, leaving 4 bases unmatched. The CDR3 sequence is CAISEPTSGIYNEQFF. The CDR3 nucleotides are TGTGCCATCAGTGAGCCGACTAGCGGGATTTACAATGAGCAGTTCTTC.

This clonotype was recorded a few times. The chain joins TRBV7-2 to TRBJ2-5; 8 bases match TRBD1. The CDR3 length is 15 residues. After removal of 6 bases from V and 5 bases from J, the junction contained 11 bases not matched to a gene. Germline V gene data show CDR1 as SGHTA and CDR2 as FQGNSA. CDR3 nucleotides: TGTGCCAGCAGATCGGACAGGGATACAGTTGAGACCCAGTACTTC. It encodes CASRSDRDTVETQYF.

The rearrangement joins TRBV5-1 to TRBJ2-5; 9 nucleotides agree with TRBD1. The length of the CDR3 is 15 residues. Trimming removed 3 bases from V and 3 bases from J; junction bases left unmatched: 6. Per the germline V gene, CDR1 is SGHRS and CDR2 is YFSETQ. CDR3 sequence reads: CASSSVGTGKETQYF. The CDR3 DNA reads TGCGCCAGCAGCTCGGTCGGGACAGGGAAAGAGACCCAGTACTTC.

Only a few counts were recorded for this clonotype. It is unclear where the CDR3 begins or ends on the DNA, so no DNA is shown, and the CDR3 is as TCRdb lists it. This chain uses TRBV27 with TRBJ2-5; no DNA check was done on the table's D call, TRBD2. CDR1 and CDR2 from the germline V gene are MNHEY and SMNVEV (reference sequence). The CDR3 has 15 amino acids, counting both end residues. CDR3 sequence reads: CASSSSAGRQETQYF.